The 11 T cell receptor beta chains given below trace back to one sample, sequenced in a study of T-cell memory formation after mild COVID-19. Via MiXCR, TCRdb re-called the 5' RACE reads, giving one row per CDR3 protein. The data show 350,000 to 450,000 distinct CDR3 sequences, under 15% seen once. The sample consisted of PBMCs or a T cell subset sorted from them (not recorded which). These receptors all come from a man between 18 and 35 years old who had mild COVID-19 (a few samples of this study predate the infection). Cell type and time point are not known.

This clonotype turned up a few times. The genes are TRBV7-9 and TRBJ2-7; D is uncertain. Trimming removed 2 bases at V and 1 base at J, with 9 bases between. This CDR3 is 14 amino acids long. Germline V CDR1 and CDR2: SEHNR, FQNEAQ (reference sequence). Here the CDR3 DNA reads TGTGCCAGCAGCTTAACCCGGCAGTCCTACGAGCAGTACTTC. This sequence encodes CASSLTRQSYEQYF.

The CDR3 loop is CASSLFQPAGGGYEQYF. In DNA form, the CDR3 reads TGTGCCAGCAGTTTATTTCAGCCGGCGGGGGGCGGGTACGAGCAGTACTTC. V gene TRBV6-5 combines with J gene TRBJ2-7; 8 positions match TRBD2. Unmatched junction bases numbered 15, after V lost 4 bases and J lost 4 bases. Germline V gives CDR1 MNHEY, CDR2 SVGAGI. The CDR3 totals 17 residues.

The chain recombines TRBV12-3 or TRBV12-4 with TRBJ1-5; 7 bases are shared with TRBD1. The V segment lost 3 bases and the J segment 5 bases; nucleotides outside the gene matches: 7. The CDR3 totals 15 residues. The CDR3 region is CASSFGRQGYQPQHF. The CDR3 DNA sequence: TGTGCCAGCAGTTTTGGGCGACAGGGCTATCAGCCCCAGCATTTT.

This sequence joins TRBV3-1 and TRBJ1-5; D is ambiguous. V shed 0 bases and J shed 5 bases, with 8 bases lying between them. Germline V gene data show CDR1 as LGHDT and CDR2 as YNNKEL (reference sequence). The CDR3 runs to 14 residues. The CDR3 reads CASSQEGRYQPQHF. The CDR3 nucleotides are TGTGCCAGCAGCCAAGAAGGCCGGTATCAGCCCCAGCATTTT.

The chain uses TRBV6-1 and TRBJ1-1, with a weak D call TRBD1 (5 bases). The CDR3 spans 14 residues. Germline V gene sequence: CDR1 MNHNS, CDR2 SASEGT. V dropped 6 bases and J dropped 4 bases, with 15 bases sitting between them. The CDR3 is CASSTEVGGTEAFF. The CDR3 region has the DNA TGTGCCAGCAGCACCGAAGTGGGGGGCACTGAAGCTTTCTTT.

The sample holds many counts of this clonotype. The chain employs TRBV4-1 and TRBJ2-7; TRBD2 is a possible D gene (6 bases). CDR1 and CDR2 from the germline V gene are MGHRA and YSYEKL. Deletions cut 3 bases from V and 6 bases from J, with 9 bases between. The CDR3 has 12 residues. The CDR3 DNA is TGCGCCAGCAGCCATCCGGGACTCGAGCAGTACTTC. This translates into CASSHPGLEQYF.

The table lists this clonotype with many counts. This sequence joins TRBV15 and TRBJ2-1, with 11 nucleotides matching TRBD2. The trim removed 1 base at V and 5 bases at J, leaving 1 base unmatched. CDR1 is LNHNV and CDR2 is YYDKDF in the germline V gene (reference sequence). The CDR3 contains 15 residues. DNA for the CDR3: TGTGCCACCAGCAGAGGACTAGCGGGGCACAATGAGCAGTTCTTC. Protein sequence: CATSRGLAGHNEQFF.

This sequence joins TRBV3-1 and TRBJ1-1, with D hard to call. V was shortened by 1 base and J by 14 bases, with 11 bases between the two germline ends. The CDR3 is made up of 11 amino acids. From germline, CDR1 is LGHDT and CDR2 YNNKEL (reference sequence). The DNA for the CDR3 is TGTGCCAGCAGCCAAGGGACTTACAAGTTCTTT. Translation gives CASSQGTYKFF.

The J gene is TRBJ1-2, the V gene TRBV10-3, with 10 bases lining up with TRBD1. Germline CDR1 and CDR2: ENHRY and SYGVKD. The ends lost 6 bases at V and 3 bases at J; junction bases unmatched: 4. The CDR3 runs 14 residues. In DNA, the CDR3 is TGTGCCATCAGGGAGGGACAGGGGCACTATGGCTACACCTTC. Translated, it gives CAIREGQGHYGYTF.

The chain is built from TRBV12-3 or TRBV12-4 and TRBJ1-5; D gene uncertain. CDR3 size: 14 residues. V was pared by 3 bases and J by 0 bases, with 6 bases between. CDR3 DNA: TGTGCCAGCAGTTTCGTGGATAGCAATCAGCCCCAGCATTTT. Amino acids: CASSFVDSNQPQHF.

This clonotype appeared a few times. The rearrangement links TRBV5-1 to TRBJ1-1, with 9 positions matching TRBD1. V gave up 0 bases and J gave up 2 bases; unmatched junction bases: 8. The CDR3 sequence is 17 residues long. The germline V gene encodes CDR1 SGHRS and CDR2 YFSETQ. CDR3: CASSLGMGQGVNTEAFF. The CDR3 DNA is TGCGCCAGCAGCTTGGGAATGGGACAGGGAGTAAACACTGAAGCTTTCTTT.